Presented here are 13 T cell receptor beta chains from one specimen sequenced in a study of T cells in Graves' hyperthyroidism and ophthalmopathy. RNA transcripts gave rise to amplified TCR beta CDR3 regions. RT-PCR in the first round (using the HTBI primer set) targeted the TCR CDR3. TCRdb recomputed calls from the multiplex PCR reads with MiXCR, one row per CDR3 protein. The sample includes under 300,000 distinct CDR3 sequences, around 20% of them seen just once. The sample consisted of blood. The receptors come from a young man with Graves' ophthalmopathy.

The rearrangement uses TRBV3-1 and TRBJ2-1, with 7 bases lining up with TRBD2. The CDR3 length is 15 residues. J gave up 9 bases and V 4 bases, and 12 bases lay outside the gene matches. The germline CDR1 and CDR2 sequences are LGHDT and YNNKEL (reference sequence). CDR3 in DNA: TGTGCCAGCAGCCCCGGGGGAGGGCCGTCGAGTGAGCAGTTCTTC. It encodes CASSPGGGPSSEQFF.

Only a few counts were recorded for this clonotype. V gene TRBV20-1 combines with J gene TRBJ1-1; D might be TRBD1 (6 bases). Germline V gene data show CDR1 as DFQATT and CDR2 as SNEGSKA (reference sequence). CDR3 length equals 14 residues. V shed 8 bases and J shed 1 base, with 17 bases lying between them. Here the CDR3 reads CSQNAQGRNTEAFF. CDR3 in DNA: TGCAGTCAAAATGCACAGGGTCGGAACACTGAAGCTTTCTTT.

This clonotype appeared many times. CDR3 region: CSARGGTGYEQYF. For the CDR3, the DNA is TGCAGTGCTAGAGGGGGGACAGGTTACGAGCAGTACTTC. The rearrangement joins TRBV20-1 to TRBJ2-7; 8 bases match TRBD1. The V and J ends lost 1 base and 4 bases, in that order; junction bases with no gene match: 3. Looked up from germline, CDR1 is DFQATT and CDR2 is SNEGSKA (reference sequence). The CDR3 runs 13 residues.

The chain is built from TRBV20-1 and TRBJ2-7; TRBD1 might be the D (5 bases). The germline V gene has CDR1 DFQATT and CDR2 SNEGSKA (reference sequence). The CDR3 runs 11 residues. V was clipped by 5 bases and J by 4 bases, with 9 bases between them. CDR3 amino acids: CSAETGYEQYF. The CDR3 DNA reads TGCAGTGCTGAAACAGGATACGAGCAGTACTTC.

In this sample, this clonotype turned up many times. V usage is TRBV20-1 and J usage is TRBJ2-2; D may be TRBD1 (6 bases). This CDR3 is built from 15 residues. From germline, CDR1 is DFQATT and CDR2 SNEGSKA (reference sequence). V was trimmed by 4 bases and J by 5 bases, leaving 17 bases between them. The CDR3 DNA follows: TGCAGTGCTAACCGGGACCAAAGGGGGACCGGGGAGCTGTTTTTT. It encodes CSANRDQRGTGELFF.

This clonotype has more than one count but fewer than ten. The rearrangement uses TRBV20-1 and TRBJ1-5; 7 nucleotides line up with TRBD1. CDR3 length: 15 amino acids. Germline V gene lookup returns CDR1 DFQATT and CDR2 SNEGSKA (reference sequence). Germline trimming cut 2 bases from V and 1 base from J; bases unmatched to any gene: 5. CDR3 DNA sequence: TGCAGTGCTAGAAGGACAGGAGAGAGCAATCAGCCCCAGCATTTT. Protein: CSARRTGESNQPQHF.

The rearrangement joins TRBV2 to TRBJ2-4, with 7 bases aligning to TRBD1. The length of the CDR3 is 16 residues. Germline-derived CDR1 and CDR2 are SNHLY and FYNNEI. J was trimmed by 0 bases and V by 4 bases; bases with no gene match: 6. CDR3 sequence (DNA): TGTGCCAGCAGTGGGGACAGAAGATTAGCCAAAAACATTCAGTACTTC. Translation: CASSGDRRLAKNIQYF.

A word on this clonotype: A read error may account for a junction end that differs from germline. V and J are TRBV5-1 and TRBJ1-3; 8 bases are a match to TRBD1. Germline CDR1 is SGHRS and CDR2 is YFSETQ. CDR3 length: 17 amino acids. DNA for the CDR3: TGCGCCGGCAGCCCCGGGACAGGCCTTTCTCTCGGAAACACCATATATTTT. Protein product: CAGSPGTGLSLGNTIYF.

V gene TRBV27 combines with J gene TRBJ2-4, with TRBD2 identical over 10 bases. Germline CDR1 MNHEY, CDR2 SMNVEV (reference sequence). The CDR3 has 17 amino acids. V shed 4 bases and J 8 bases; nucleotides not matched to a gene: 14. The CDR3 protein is CASSYHPSSGSTYIQYF. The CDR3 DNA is TGTGCCAGCAGTTACCACCCTTCTAGCGGGAGCACCTACATTCAGTACTTC.

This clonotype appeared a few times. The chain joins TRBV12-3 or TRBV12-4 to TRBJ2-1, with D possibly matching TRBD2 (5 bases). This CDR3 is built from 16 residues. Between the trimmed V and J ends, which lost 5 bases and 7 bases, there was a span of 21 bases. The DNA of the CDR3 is TGTGCCAGCAGTCCGACTAAGCTTATAGATCGGAATGAGCAGTTCTTC. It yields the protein CASSPTKLIDRNEQFF.

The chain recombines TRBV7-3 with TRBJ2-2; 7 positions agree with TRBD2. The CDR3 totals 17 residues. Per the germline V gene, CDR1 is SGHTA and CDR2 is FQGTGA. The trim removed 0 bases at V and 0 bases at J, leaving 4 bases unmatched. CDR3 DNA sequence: TGTGCCAGCAGCTTAACCGGCCTAGCGGCGAACACCGGGGAGCTGTTTTTT. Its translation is CASSLTGLAANTGELFF.

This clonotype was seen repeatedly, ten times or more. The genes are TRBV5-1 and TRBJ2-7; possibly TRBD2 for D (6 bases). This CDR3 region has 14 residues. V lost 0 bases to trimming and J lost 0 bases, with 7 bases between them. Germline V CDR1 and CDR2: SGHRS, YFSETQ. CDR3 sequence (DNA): TGCGCCAGCAGCTTGGACGGGAGCTCCTACGAGCAGTACTTC. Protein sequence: CASSLDGSSYEQYF. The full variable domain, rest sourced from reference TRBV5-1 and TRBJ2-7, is KAGVTQTPRYLIKTRGQQVTLSCSPISGHRSVSWYQQTPGQGLQFLFEYFSETQRNKGNFPGRFSGRQFSNSRSEMNVSTLELGDSALYLCASSLDGSSYEQYFGPGTRLTVT.

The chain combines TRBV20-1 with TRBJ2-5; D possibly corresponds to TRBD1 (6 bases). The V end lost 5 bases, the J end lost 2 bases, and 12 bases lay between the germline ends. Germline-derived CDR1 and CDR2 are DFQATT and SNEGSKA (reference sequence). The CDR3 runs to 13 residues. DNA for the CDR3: TGCAGTGCTTCTGCAGGGACACAAGAGACCCAGTACTTC. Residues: CSASAGTQETQYF.